The next 25 T cell receptor beta chains were all read from a single sample in a study of Ad26.COV2.S vaccination and SARS-CoV-2 variants. The treatment is: 19 received Ad26.COV2.S at low or high dose, single or two shots; roughly five received placebo; per-sample allocation not given. At day 63 after the first vaccine or placebo injection, samples were drawn. TCRdb keeps only in-frame clones here, not all; method: immunoSEQ multiplex PCR. The sample carries hundreds of thousands of clones, 80% to 95% recorded once. Source: peripheral blood, taken in a trial of Ad26.COV2.S vaccine versus placebo. The receptors were gathered from a person between 18 and 60 years old who received the Ad26.COV2.S COVID-19 vaccine or a placebo.

The chain recombines TRBV25-1 with TRBJ2-1, with 7 bases fitting TRBD2. Germline assignment: CDR1 MGHDK and CDR2 SYGVNS. The CDR3 consists of 13 residues. V gave up 0 bases and J gave up 10 bases; unmatched junction bases: 3. This CDR3 is CASSEYAGDEQFF. The CDR3, as DNA: TGTGCCAGCAGTGAATACGCGGGGGACGAGCAGTTCTTC.

The chain joins TRBV6-1 to TRBJ2-7, with D possibly TRBD1 on 6 matching bases. The ends were cut back, 1 base at V and 1 base at J, with 17 bases in the middle. The germline V gene encodes CDR1 MNHNS and CDR2 SASEGT. The CDR3 sequence is 17 residues long. The CDR3 here is CASSEGGLAGESYEQYF. CDR3 DNA: TGTGCCAGCAGTGAAGGGGGTCTGGCAGGGGAATCCTACGAGCAGTACTTC.

The chain couples TRBV15 to TRBJ2-3; D remains ambiguous. V was clipped by 0 bases and J by 5 bases, with 9 bases between them. Germline CDR1 LNHNV, CDR2 YYDKDF (reference sequence). This CDR3 has 14 residues. In DNA form, the CDR3 reads TGTGCCACCAGCAGAGATGAGTGGAGAGATACGCAGTATTTT. Its translation is CATSRDEWRDTQYF. Full variable domain (missing parts from reference TRBV15 and TRBJ2-3): DAMVIQNPRYQVTQFGKPVTLSCSQTLNHNVMYWYQQKSSQAPKLLFHYYDKDFNNEADTPDNFQSRRPNTSFCFLDIRSPGLGDTAMYLCATSRDEWRDTQYFGPGTRLTVL.

This chain links TRBV20-1 with TRBJ1-1; D gene unclear. CDR1 DFQATT and CDR2 SNEGSKA come from the germline V gene (reference sequence). Trimming pared 5 bases from V and 6 bases from J, leaving 10 bases between. This CDR3 region has 11 residues. CDR3 in DNA: TGCAGTGCTCTAGTAATCGCTGAAGCTTTCTTT. Translated: CSALVIAEAFF.

The chain couples TRBV19 to TRBJ2-3; D might be TRBD1 or TRBD2, each matching 6 bases. V was clipped by 9 bases and J by 3 bases, with 19 bases between them. The CDR3 extends over 15 amino acids. The germline gives CDR1 LNHDA, CDR2 SQIVND (reference sequence). The CDR3 here is CASRPRGRETDTQYF. The CDR3 coding sequence is TGTGCCAGCCGGCCTCGGGGGCGCGAAACAGATACGCAGTATTTT.

The chain couples TRBV4-1 to TRBJ2-6; D possibly corresponds to TRBD2 (5 bases). The CDR3 covers 17 residues. Per the germline V gene, CDR1 is MGHRA and CDR2 is YSYEKL. V was trimmed by 1 base and J by 0 bases, leaving 10 bases between them. The CDR3 protein is CASSQVEGYSGANVLTF. CDR3 DNA sequence: TGCGCCAGCAGCCAAGTAGAGGGCTACTCTGGGGCCAACGTCCTGACTTTC.

The chain links TRBV19 to TRBJ1-1, with a possible D match to TRBD1 (6 bases). V lost 6 bases and J 3 bases, leaving 14 bases between the germline ends. The CDR3 has 14 residues. Germline CDR1 and CDR2: LNHDA and SQIVND (reference sequence). As DNA, the CDR3 is TGTGCCAGTAGCTTACTCGGGGGCTACACTGAAGCTTTCTTT. Encoded protein: CASSLLGGYTEAFF.

V usage is TRBV30 and J usage is TRBJ2-7; D is undetermined. The V gene's germline CDR1 is GTSNPN and CDR2 SVGIG (reference sequence). There are 11 residues in the CDR3. V lost 6 bases, J lost 1 base, and 7 bases lay in between. The CDR3 DNA reads TGTGCCTGCGATAGTTCCTACGAGCAGTACTTC. The encoded protein is CACDSSYEQYF.

The chain joins TRBV24-1 to TRBJ2-5; 7 bases match TRBD2. The germline gives CDR1 KGHDR, CDR2 SFDVKD. V shed 4 bases and J 3 bases; nucleotides not matched to a gene: 4. The CDR3 length is 14 residues. The CDR3 nucleotides read TGTGCCACCAGTGAAGCGGGGCCTAAAGAGACCCAGTACTTC. It is translated as CATSEAGPKETQYF.

The table lists this clone with a few counts. This chain links TRBV7-8 with TRBJ1-2; 9 positions match TRBD1. CDR3 size: 14 residues. Trimming cost V 5 bases and J 8 bases; bases outside gene matches: 9. CDR1 and CDR2 (germline): SGHVS, FQNEAQ. The CDR3: CASSRAGTGNGYTF. CDR3 bases: TGTGCCAGCAGCCGTGCCGGGACAGGGAACGGCTACACCTTC. Based on the CDR3 plus reference TRBV7-8 and TRBJ1-2, the full variable domain is GAGVSQSPRYKVAKRGQDVALRCDPISGHVSLFWYQQALGQGPEFLTYFQNEAQLDKSGLPSDRFFAERPEGSVSTLKIQRTQQEDSAVYLCASSRAGTGNGYTFGSGTRLTVV.

A word on this clone: The identical CDR3 is also encoded by other nucleotide sequences in the sample. This sequence joins TRBV3-1 (or the pseudogene TRBV3-2) and TRBJ2-7; TRBD2 matches at 12 bases. Per the germline V gene, CDR1 is LGHDT and CDR2 is YNNKEL (reference sequence). This CDR3 spans 15 amino acids. V was clipped by 1 base and J by 3 bases; unmatched bases: 1. The CDR3 region has the DNA TGTGCCAGCAGCCAAGGACTAGCGGGAGTCTACGAGCAGTACTTC. This encodes CASSQGLAGVYEQYF.

The J gene is TRBJ1-6, the V gene TRBV11-2, with D tentatively TRBD1 (6 bases). CDR1 SGHAT and CDR2 FQNNGV come from the germline V gene. The CDR3 length is 14 residues. The V gene lost 5 bases and the J gene lost 8 bases, with 13 bases spanning the gap. CDR3 DNA: TGTGCCAGCAGCCCACAGGGACCACATTCACCCCTCCACTTT. Its protein is CASSPQGPHSPLHF.

The chain recombines TRBV7-9 with TRBJ2-1; possible D gene TRBD2, 6 bases. Deletions cut 4 bases from V and 6 bases from J, with 13 bases between. The CDR3 covers 14 residues. The germline V gene has CDR1 SEHNR and CDR2 FQNEAQ (reference sequence). DNA for the CDR3: TGTGCCAGCAGCTCCGGTCTGGGGGGCAATGAGCAGTTCTTC. It is translated as CASSSGLGGNEQFF.

This clone occurred once. The chain combines TRBV9 with TRBJ1-4; TRBD1 agrees at 10 bases. The V gene's germline CDR1 is SGDLS and CDR2 YYNGEE. The CDR3 consists of 14 residues. V was clipped by 3 bases and J by 7 bases; unmatched bases: 3. The CDR3 DNA reads TGTGCCAGCAGCGCGGGACAGGGGTTTGAAAAACTGTTTTTT. The encoded protein is CASSAGQGFEKLFF.

The CDR3 here is CASSQDLGRRTDTQYF. The CDR3 DNA is TGCGCCAGCAGCCAAGATTTAGGTCGTCGCACAGATACGCAGTATTTT. The rearrangement uses TRBV4-1 and TRBJ2-3; D call uncertain. CDR3 length: 16 residues. Germline V gives CDR1 MGHRA, CDR2 YSYEKL. V was pared by 0 bases and J by 1 base, with 11 bases between.

The sample holds a few counts of this clone. The V call is TRBV7-9, the J call TRBJ1-2; D ambiguous. Germline CDR1 SEHNR, CDR2 FQNEAQ (reference sequence). Trimming stripped 2 bases from V and 2 bases from J, with 9 bases between. The CDR3 loop spans 14 amino acids. The CDR3 protein is CASSLTSGNYGYTF. The DNA of the CDR3 is TGTGCCAGCAGCTTAACCTCGGGGAACTATGGCTACACCTTC.

This clone has just one count. This chain connects TRBV5-4 to TRBJ2-3; D uncertain. CDR1 and CDR2 from the germline V gene are SGHNT and YYREEE (reference sequence). V lost 2 bases, J lost 6 bases, and 13 bases lay in between. The CDR3 consists of 14 residues. The chain's CDR3 is CASSFSRPSDTQYF. The CDR3 DNA sequence: TGTGCCAGCAGCTTTAGCAGGCCCAGTGATACGCAGTATTTT.

The V gene is TRBV7-9, the J gene TRBJ1-6; D perhaps matches TRBD1 (6 bases). Germline lookup yields CDR1 SEHNR and CDR2 FQNEAQ (reference sequence). V gave up 3 bases and J gave up 10 bases, with 16 bases separating them. The CDR3 has 15 residues. CDR3: CASSLQGGSGSPLHF. In DNA, the CDR3 is TGTGCCAGCAGCTTGCAAGGGGGGTCGGGCTCACCCCTCCACTTT.

This chain joins TRBV30 and TRBJ1-2, with D unclear. The V end was cut by 4 bases, the J end by 4 bases, with 16 bases between. The germline V gene encodes CDR1 GTSNPN and CDR2 SVGIG (reference sequence). This CDR3 comprises 14 residues. Here the CDR3 DNA reads TGTGCCTGGAAGGACGATCCGAATGGCTATGGCTACACCTTC. Amino acids: CAWKDDPNGYGYTF.

This clone has just one count. J is TRBJ2-7 and V is TRBV5-6; D is perhaps TRBD1 (6 bases). In germline, CDR1 is SGHDT, CDR2 YYEEEE. The germline V and J ends were trimmed by 4 bases and 1 base, with 15 bases remaining between them. The CDR3 has 15 residues. CDR3 coding DNA: TGTGCCAGCAGCAGCCAACGGACAGCGTCCTACGAGCAGTACTTC. It specifies CASSSQRTASYEQYF. The entire variable domain, with the rest obtained from reference TRBV5-6 and TRBJ2-7, is as follows: DAGVTQSPTHLIKTRGQQVTLRCSPKSGHDTVSWYQQALGQGPQFIFQYYEEEERQRGNFPDRFSGHQFPNYSSELNVNALLLGDSALYLCASSSQRTASYEQYFGPGTRLTVT.

This chain uses TRBV27 with TRBJ2-2; D not certain. The CDR3 consists of 15 residues. The V end lost 1 base, the J end lost 5 bases, and 11 bases lay between the germline ends. Germline CDR1 reads MNHEY; CDR2 reads SMNVEV (reference sequence). The CDR3 reads CASSLFRTHTGELFF. The CDR3 coding sequence is TGTGCCAGCAGTTTATTCAGGACGCATACCGGGGAGCTGTTTTTT.

The V call is TRBV6-6, the J call TRBJ2-2, with 8 bases that match TRBD1. CDR3 length: 15 amino acids. The germline V gene has CDR1 MNHNY and CDR2 SVGAGI (reference sequence). Trimming at V came to 2 bases and at J to 5 bases, leaving 4 bases not matched to a gene. As DNA, the CDR3 is TGTGCCAGCAGTTACGTCAGGGGGCGTACCGGGGAGCTGTTTTTT. This encodes CASSYVRGRTGELFF.

This clone was seen only a few times. V and J are TRBV27 and TRBJ1-1; D may be TRBD1 (5 bases). From germline, CDR1 is MNHEY and CDR2 SMNVEV (reference sequence). V was clipped by 5 bases and J by 1 base, with 8 bases between them. The length of the CDR3 is 13 residues. CDR3 region: CASSRDWNTEAFF. The CDR3, as DNA: TGTGCCAGCAGTCGGGACTGGAACACTGAAGCTTTCTTT.

The chain has TRBV10-2 and TRBJ1-1; D remains ambiguous. This CDR3 spans 10 amino acids. Germline CDR1 is WSHSY and CDR2 is SAAADI. With 8 bases removed from V and 8 bases from J, the gap between germline ends came to 9 bases. The CDR3 reads CASLGGEAFF. In nucleotides, the CDR3 is TGCGCCAGCCTGGGCGGAGAAGCTTTCTTT.

This chain links TRBV7-9 with TRBJ1-5, with D possibly being TRBD1 (6 bases). V was cut by 5 bases and J by 7 bases, with 15 bases left in between. The CDR3 is 14 residues long. Germline CDR1 reads SEHNR; CDR2 reads FQNEAQ (reference sequence). The DNA for the CDR3 is TGTGCCAGCAGCCTGACAGGTGAGGGACAGCCCCAGCATTTT. Amino acids: CASSLTGEGQPQHF.